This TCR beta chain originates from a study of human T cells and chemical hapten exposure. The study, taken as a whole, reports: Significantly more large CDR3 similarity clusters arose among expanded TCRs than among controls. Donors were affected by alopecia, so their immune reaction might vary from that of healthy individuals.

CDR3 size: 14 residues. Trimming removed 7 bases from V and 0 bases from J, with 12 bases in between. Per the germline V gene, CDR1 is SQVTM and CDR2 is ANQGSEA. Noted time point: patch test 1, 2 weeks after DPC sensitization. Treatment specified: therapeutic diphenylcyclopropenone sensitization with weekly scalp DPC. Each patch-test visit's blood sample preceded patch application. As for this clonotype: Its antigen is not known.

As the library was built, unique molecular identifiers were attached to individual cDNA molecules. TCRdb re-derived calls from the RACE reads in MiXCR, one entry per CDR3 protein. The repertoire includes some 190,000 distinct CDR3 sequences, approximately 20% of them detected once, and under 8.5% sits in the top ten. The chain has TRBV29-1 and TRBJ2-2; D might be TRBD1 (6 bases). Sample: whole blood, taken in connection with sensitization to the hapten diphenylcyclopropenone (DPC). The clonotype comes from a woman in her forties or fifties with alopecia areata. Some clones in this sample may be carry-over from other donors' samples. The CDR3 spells CSGTQGPNTGELFF. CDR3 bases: TGCAGCGGAACACAGGGCCCGAACACCGGGGAGCTGTTTTTT.